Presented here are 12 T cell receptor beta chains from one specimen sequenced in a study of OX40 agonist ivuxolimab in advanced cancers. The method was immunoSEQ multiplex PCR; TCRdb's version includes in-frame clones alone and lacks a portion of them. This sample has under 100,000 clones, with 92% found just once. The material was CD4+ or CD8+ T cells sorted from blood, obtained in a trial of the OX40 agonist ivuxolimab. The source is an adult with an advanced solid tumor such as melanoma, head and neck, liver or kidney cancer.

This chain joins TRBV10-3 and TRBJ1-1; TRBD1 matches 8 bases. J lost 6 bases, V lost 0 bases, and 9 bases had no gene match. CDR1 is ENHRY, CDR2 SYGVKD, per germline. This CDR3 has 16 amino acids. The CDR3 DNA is TGTGCCATCAGTGAGTCAATAGGACAGGGACAAGCTGAAGCTTTCTTT. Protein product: CAISESIGQGQAEAFF.

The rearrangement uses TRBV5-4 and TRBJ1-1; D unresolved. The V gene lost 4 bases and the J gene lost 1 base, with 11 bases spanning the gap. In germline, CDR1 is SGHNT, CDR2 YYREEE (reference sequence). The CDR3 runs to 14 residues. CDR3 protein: CASSARTGNTEAFF. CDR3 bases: TGTGCCAGCAGCGCACGGACGGGGAACACTGAAGCTTTCTTT.

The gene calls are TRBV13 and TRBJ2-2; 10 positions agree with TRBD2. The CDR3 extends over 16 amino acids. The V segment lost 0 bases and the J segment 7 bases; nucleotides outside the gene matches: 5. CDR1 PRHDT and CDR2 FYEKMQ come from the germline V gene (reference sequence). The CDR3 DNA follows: TGTGCCAGCAGCTTAGGAGCGGGAGGGCCAGGCGGGGAGCTGTTTTTT. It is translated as CASSLGAGGPGGELFF.

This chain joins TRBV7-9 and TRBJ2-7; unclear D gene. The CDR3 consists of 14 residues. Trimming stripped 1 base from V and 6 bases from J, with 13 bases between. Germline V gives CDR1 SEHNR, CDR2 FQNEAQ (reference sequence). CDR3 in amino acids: CASSLEASGLEQYF. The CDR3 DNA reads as TGTGCCAGCAGCTTAGAGGCATCGGGTCTCGAGCAGTACTTC.

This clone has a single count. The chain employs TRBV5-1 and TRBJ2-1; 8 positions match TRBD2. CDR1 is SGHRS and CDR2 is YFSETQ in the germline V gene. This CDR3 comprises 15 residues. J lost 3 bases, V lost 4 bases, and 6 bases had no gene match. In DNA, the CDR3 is TGCGCCAGCAGCGTGGGACTAGTTTTCTACAATGAGCAGTTCTTC. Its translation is CASSVGLVFYNEQFF.

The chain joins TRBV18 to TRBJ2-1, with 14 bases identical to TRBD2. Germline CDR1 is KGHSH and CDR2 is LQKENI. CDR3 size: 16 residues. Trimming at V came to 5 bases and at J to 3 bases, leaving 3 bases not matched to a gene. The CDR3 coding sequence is TGTGCCAGCTCAGGACTAGCGGGAGGACTCTACAATGAGCAGTTCTTC. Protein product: CASSGLAGGLYNEQFF.

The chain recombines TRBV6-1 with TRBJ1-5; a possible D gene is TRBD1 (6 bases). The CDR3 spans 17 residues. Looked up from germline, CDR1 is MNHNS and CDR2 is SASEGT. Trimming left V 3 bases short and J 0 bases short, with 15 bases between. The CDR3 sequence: CASSDSYRASSNQPQHF. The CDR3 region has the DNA TGTGCCAGCAGTGATTCCTACAGGGCCTCTAGCAATCAGCCCCAGCATTTT.

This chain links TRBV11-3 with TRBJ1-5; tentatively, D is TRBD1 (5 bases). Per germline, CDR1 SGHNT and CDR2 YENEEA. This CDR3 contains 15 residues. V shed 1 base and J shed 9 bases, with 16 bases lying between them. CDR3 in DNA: TGTGCCAGCAGCTTAGGCTACGGGACCGCCTCGCCCCAGCATTTT. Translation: CASSLGYGTASPQHF.

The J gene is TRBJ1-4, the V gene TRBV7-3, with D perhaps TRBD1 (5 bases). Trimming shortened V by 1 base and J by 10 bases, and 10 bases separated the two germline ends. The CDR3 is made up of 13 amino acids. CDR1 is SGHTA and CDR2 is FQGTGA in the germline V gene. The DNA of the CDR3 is TGTGCCAGCAGCTTAAATGAAGGGGCAAAACTGTTTTTT. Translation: CASSLNEGAKLFF.

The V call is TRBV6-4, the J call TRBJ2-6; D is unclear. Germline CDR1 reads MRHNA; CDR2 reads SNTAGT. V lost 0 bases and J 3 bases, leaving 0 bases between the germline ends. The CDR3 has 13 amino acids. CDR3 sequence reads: CASSDSGANVLTF. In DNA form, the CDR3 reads TGTGCCAGCAGTGACTCTGGGGCCAACGTCCTGACTTTC.

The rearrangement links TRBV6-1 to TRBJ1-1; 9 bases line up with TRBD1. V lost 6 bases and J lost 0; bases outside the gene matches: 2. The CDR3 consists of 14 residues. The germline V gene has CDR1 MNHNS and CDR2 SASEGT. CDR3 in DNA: TGTGCCAGCAGGGACAGGGGAGTGAACACTGAAGCTTTCTTT. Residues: CASRDRGVNTEAFF.

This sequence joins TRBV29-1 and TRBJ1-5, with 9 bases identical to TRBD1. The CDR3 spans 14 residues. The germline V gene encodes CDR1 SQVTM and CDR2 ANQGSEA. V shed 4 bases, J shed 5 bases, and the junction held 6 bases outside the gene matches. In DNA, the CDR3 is TGCAGCGTTGCAGGACAGGGGATCGATCAGCCCCAGCATTTT. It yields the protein CSVAGQGIDQPQHF.